These T cell receptor beta chains were read from a single sample in a study of a mutant IDH1 vaccine in newly diagnosed glioma. Profiled with immunoSEQ multiplex PCR; TCRdb holds only in-frame clones, not every one. The repertoire holds 90,000 to 95,000 clones, with roughly four fifths as singletons. Sequencing used PBMCs, obtained from a glioma patient treated with radiotherapy, temozolomide or both. These receptors were taken from a woman in her forties or fifties with glioma. CDR3s include the opening cysteine and the closing phenylalanine or tryptophan. D genes are given only for firm matches. Expanded clones are given a class, and other clones once, few, many or no size at all.

D gene,V gene,clone size,CDR3 length,J gene,CDR3 protein,CDR3 DNA
-,TRBV5-1,-,14,TRBJ1-2,CASSLNLDSYGYTF,TGCGCCAGCAGCTTGAATTTGGACTCCTATGGCTACACCTTC
-,TRBV11-3,-,14,TRBJ2-7,CASSPRRGFYEQYF,TGTGCCAGCAGCCCGCGGCGGGGTTTCTACGAGCAGTACTTC
-,TRBV6-1,-,20,TRBJ1-5,CASSGEGRSFFTGNHQPQHF,TGTGCCAGCAGTGGGGAGGGGCGATCCTTTTTTACAGGAAATCATCAGCCCCAGCATTTT
-,TRBV29-1,-,12,TRBJ2-7,CSVERQGGRQYF,TGCAGCGTTGAGAGACAGGGAGGGCGGCAGTACTTC
-,TRBV9,-,14,TRBJ1-1,CASSVAPLDTEAFF,TGTGCCAGCAGCGTAGCCCCCTTAGACACTGAAGCTTTCTTT
TRBD2,TRBV30,-,14,TRBJ2-7,CAWTRGLVPAEQYF,TGTGCCTGGACGAGGGGACTAGTCCCGGCCGAGCAGTACTTC
-,TRBV4-1,-,15,TRBJ2-5,CASSQRPGLQETQYF,TGCGCCAGCAGCCAAAGGCCAGGACTGCAAGAGACCCAGTACTTC
TRBD1,TRBV6-4,many,15,TRBJ2-3,CASSEGTGGADTQYF,TGTGCCAGCAGTGAGGGGACAGGGGGCGCAGATACGCAGTATTTT
-,TRBV19,-,15,TRBJ1-1,CASSWSGFGNTEAFF,TGTGCCAGTAGTTGGTCGGGGTTTGGGAACACTGAAGCTTTCTTT
-,TRBV2,once,14,TRBJ1-2,CASSEETGLYGYTF,TGTGCCAGCAGTGAAGAGACAGGACTTTATGGCTACACCTTC
-,TRBV7-2,-,15,TRBJ2-5,CASSFQGSLQETQYF,TGTGCCAGCAGCTTTCAGGGGTCGTTGCAAGAGACCCAGTACTTC
-,TRBV5-1,-,18,TRBJ2-2,CASSPEVEGGSATGELFF,TGCGCCAGCAGCCCTGAGGTGGAGGGAGGATCCGCGACCGGGGAGCTGTTTTTT
TRBD1,TRBV19,-,11,TRBJ1-5,CASQGGQPQHF,TGTGCCAGCCAGGGGGGTCAGCCCCAGCATTTT
-,TRBV4-1,-,13,TRBJ1-2,CASSQEGGYGYTF,TGCGCCAGCAGCCAGGAGGGCGGATATGGCTACACCTTC
TRBD1,TRBV18,-,12,TRBJ2-7,CASSGQGYEQYF,TGTGCCAGCTCAGGACAGGGTTACGAGCAGTACTTC
-,TRBV2,once,14,TRBJ2-7,CASRWRAGVNEQYF,TGTGCCAGCAGGTGGCGGGCCGGGGTCAACGAGCAGTACTTC
TRBD1,TRBV10-3,-,13,TRBJ1-1,CAISAGGGTEAFF,TGTGCCATCAGTGCAGGGGGAGGGACTGAAGCTTTCTTT
-,TRBV29-1,-,12,TRBJ1-3,CSVEGRGNTIYF,TGCAGCGTGGAGGGGCGAGGAAACACCATATATTTT
TRBD1,TRBV2,-,13,TRBJ2-7,CASSGTGKYEQYF,TGTGCCAGCAGCGGGACAGGGAAGTACGAGCAGTACTTC
-,TRBV7-7,-,15,TRBJ1-5,CASSLAETSNQPQHF,TGTGCCAGCAGCTTAGCGGAAACTAGCAATCAGCCCCAGCATTTT
TRBD2,TRBV7-6,once,15,TRBJ2-3,CASSPGLAGGNTQYF,TGTGCCAGCAGCCCGGGACTAGCGGGGGGTAATACGCAGTATTTT
-,TRBV27,-,14,TRBJ1-1,CASSPQGRNTEAFF,TGTGCCAGCAGTCCTCAGGGCAGAAACACTGAAGCTTTCTTT
-,TRBV5-1,few,15,TRBJ2-2,CASSFFSPNTGELFF,TGCGCCAGCAGCTTTTTCAGCCCGAACACCGGGGAGCTGTTTTTT
TRBD1,TRBV6-5,-,13,TRBJ1-2,CASSPDREYGYTF,TGTGCCAGCAGTCCGGACAGGGAGTATGGCTACACCTTC
-,TRBV10-2,-,15,TRBJ2-2,CASSEPGRYTGELFF,TGCGCCAGCAGTGAGCCGGGACGGTACACCGGGGAGCTGTTTTTT
-,TRBV30,-,14,TRBJ2-7,CAWRTEGGSSEQYF,TGTGCCTGGAGGACTGAGGGGGGAAGCTCCGAGCAGTACTTC
-,TRBV14,-,14,TRBJ1-2,CASSQDVTIGGYTF,TGTGCCAGCAGCCAAGATGTGACGATTGGAGGCTACACCTTC
-,TRBV7-2,-,13,TRBJ2-2,CASSPEGAGELFF,TGTGCCAGCAGCCCGGAGGGGGCCGGGGAGCTGTTTTTT
-,TRBV6-6,once,15,TRBJ2-5,CASTKGEGRQETQYF,TGTGCCAGCACCAAGGGCGAGGGTAGACAAGAGACCCAGTACTTC
-,TRBV6-1,-,12,TRBJ2-7,CASTESSYEQYF,TGTGCCAGCACAGAGAGTTCCTACGAGCAGTACTTC
TRBD1,TRBV18,-,14,TRBJ2-7,CASSQGQGAYEQYF,TGTGCCAGCTCACAGGGACAGGGGGCCTACGAGCAGTACTTC
-,TRBV5-4,-,13,TRBJ2-7,CASSLATRVEQYF,TGTGCCAGCAGCTTGGCCACGAGGGTCGAGCAGTACTTC
TRBD1,TRBV19,-,13,TRBJ1-2,CASSNDRDYGYTF,TGTGCCAGTAGTAATGACAGGGACTATGGCTACACCTTC
-,TRBV5-4,once,15,TRBJ2-7,CASSFSAGFGYEQYF,TGTGCCAGCAGCTTCTCTGCGGGCTTCGGCTACGAGCAGTACTTC
-,TRBV19,once,14,TRBJ1-1,CASSIGKMNTEAFF,TGTGCCAGTAGTATCGGGAAAATGAACACTGAAGCTTTCTTT
-,TRBV5-1,once,16,TRBJ2-2,CASSLGFEVGTGELFF,TGCGCCAGCAGCTTGGGATTCGAGGTTGGGACCGGGGAGCTGTTTTTT
TRBD1,TRBV18,-,12,TRBJ2-7,CASSRDRGEQYF,TGTGCCAGCTCCCGGGACAGGGGCGAGCAGTACTTC
-,TRBV6-6,-,12,TRBJ2-7,CASSYQGSEQYF,TGTGCCAGCAGTTACCAAGGTAGCGAGCAGTACTTC
-,TRBV5-4,-,14,TRBJ2-7,CASSLLGGPREQYF,TGTGCCAGCAGCTTACTAGGGGGGCCGAGGGAGCAGTACTTC
TRBD1,TRBV15,-,15,TRBJ1-4,CATTNPTGGGEKLFF,TGTGCCACCACCAATCCAACAGGGGGAGGTGAAAAACTGTTTTTT
-,TRBV5-1,-,18,TRBJ2-7,CASSTSGGGGALFHEQYF,TGCGCCAGCAGCACCTCAGGGGGCGGGGGGGCCCTCTTCCACGAGCAGTACTTC
TRBD2,TRBV19,-,14,TRBJ2-3,CASSLGLASDTQYF,TGTGCCAGTAGTCTCGGACTAGCCTCAGATACGCAGTATTTT
TRBD2,TRBV29-1,-,14,TRBJ2-1,CSVDSLAGHNEQFF,TGCAGCGTTGATTCTCTAGCGGGGCACAATGAGCAGTTCTTC
TRBD1,TRBV19,-,14,TRBJ1-2,CASSQTGTGVGYTF,TGTGCCAGTAGTCAAACCGGGACAGGGGTCGGCTACACCTTC